The 18 T cell receptor beta chains reported below all come from one sample, sequenced in a study of CD4 T cells in relation to SARS-CoV-2 and coronaviruses. Using immunoSEQ multiplex PCR, the repertoire was profiled, and TCRdb retains in-frame clones only, with some absent. The sample holds 41,000 or so clones, approximately 84% seen once. No antigen is known for these receptors. Sequenced: naive CD4+ T cells from PBMCs, cultured in vitro. Sample subset: naive CD4+ T cells isolated by negative enrichment. These receptor sequences come from an adult with COVID-19.

The chain combines TRBV7-2 with TRBJ2-7, with a weak D call TRBD2 (5 bases). Trimming stripped 4 bases from V and 0 bases from J, with 10 bases between. CDR3 length equals 14 residues. CDR1 is SGHTA, CDR2 FQGNSA, per germline. The CDR3 loop reads CASSYVRGSYEQYF. CDR3 coding DNA: TGTGCCAGCAGCTACGTTCGGGGCTCCTACGAGCAGTACTTC.

The J gene is TRBJ2-1, the V gene TRBV28; TRBD1 is a possible D gene (6 bases). With 8 bases removed from V and 9 bases from J, the gap between germline ends came to 20 bases. The CDR3 is 14 amino acids. Germline V gene data show CDR1 as MDHEN and CDR2 as SYDVKM. The CDR3 reads CASEGTGSVPEQFF. The DNA for the CDR3 is TGTGCCAGCGAAGGTACAGGGTCGGTTCCTGAGCAGTTCTTC. The variable domain in full, with the rest retrieved from reference TRBV28 and TRBJ2-1, is DVKVTQSSRYLVKRTGEKVFLECVQDMDHENMFWYRQDPGLGLRLIYFSYDVKMKEKGDIPEGYSVSREKKERFSLILESASTNQTSMYLCASEGTGSVPEQFFGPGTRLTVL.

The chain is built from TRBV7-9 and TRBJ2-1; the D gene is possibly TRBD1 (5 bases). CDR1 is SEHNR, CDR2 FQNEAQ, per germline (reference sequence). CDR3 size: 12 residues. Trimming cost V 1 base and J 11 bases, with 9 bases left between them. The CDR3 spells CASSLVGQKQFF. CDR3 nucleotide sequence: TGTGCCAGCAGCTTAGTGGGGCAAAAGCAGTTCTTC. Based on the CDR3 plus reference TRBV7-9 and TRBJ2-1, the full variable domain is DTGVSQNPRHKITKRGQNVTFRCDPISEHNRLYWYRQTLGQGPEFLTYFQNEAQLEKSRLLSDRFSAERPKGSFSTLEIQRTEQGDSAMYLCASSLVGQKQFFGPGTRLTVL.

The rearrangement uses TRBV30 and TRBJ1-5, with 7 bases matching TRBD1. The CDR3 spans 15 residues. V was clipped by 3 bases and J by 3 bases; unmatched bases: 8. Per the germline V gene, CDR1 is GTSNPN and CDR2 is SVGIG (reference sequence). CDR3 in DNA: TGTGCCTGGAGGGGGGGGACAGCCCCCAATCAGCCCCAGCATTTT. It is translated as CAWRGGTAPNQPQHF.

The V gene is TRBV6-6, the J gene TRBJ2-7; 11 bases are a match to TRBD1. This CDR3 has 15 residues. Unmatched junction bases numbered 7, after V lost 2 bases and J lost 7 bases. The V gene's germline CDR1 is MNHNY and CDR2 SVGAGI (reference sequence). The CDR3 sequence is CASSYPGTGGGEQYF. The CDR3 region has the DNA TGTGCCAGCAGTTACCCCGGGACAGGGGGTGGAGAGCAGTACTTC.

J is TRBJ2-7 and V is TRBV18; D unclear. The V end was cut by 2 bases, the J end by 2 bases, with 7 bases between. CDR1 and CDR2 from the germline V gene are KGHSH and LQKENI. The CDR3 sequence is 13 residues long. The CDR3 sequence: CASSPGIAYEQYF. The CDR3 coding sequence is TGTGCCAGCTCACCAGGGATCGCCTACGAGCAGTACTTC.

V gene TRBV11-2 combines with J gene TRBJ2-1; 9 bases are shared with TRBD2. V shed 5 bases, J shed 6 bases, and the junction held 5 bases outside the gene matches. CDR3 length: 14 amino acids. CDR1 is SGHAT, CDR2 FQNNGV, per germline. This CDR3 reads CASSTQTSGNEQFF. In DNA form, the CDR3 reads TGTGCCAGCAGCACCCAGACTAGCGGCAATGAGCAGTTCTTC.

The gene calls are TRBV5-6 and TRBJ2-1, with D uncertain. This CDR3 spans 14 amino acids. The ends were cut back, 0 bases at V and 3 bases at J, with 7 bases in the middle. Germline V CDR1 and CDR2: SGHDT, YYEEEE. CDR3 coding DNA: TGTGCCAGCAGCTTGGTTGTCAGCTACAATGAGCAGTTCTTC. This translates into CASSLVVSYNEQFF.

This rearrangement joins TRBV7-2 to TRBJ2-3, with D maybe TRBD1 (5 bases). V was pared by 2 bases and J by 0 bases, with 9 bases between. Per germline, CDR1 SGHTA and CDR2 FQGNSA. The CDR3 extends over 15 amino acids. The CDR3 region has the DNA TGTGCCAGCAGCTTACGGACACCGAGCACAGATACGCAGTATTTT. Protein: CASSLRTPSTDTQYF.

J is TRBJ2-2 and V is TRBV7-2; D remains unclear. The V gene lost 4 bases and the J gene lost 0 bases, with 9 bases spanning the gap. Germline CDR1 SGHTA, CDR2 FQGNSA. This CDR3 has 15 amino acids. The CDR3 coding sequence is TGTGCCAGCAGCTCCCTAGGTTCGAACACCGGGGAGCTGTTTTTT. It yields the protein CASSSLGSNTGELFF.

The V and J genes are TRBV5-1 and TRBJ2-2, with 11 bases aligning to TRBD2. With 4 bases clipped from V and 1 base from J, the junction kept 9 bases outside the gene matches. The CDR3 consists of 18 residues. Germline V gives CDR1 SGHRS, CDR2 YFSETQ. CDR3 sequence (DNA): TGCGCCAGCAGCGGGGGGACTAGCGGAGTGGGGAACACCGGGGAGCTGTTTTTT. This gives the protein CASSGGTSGVGNTGELFF.

The V call is TRBV29-1, the J call TRBJ2-7, with no clear D. Germline V gene data show CDR1 as SQVTM and CDR2 as ANQGSEA. This CDR3 is built from 13 residues. V gave up 3 bases and J gave up 3 bases, with 12 bases separating them. CDR3 nucleotide sequence: TGCAGCGTTGATCGACAAAGAAACTACGAGCAGTACTTC. Residues: CSVDRQRNYEQYF.

The chain couples TRBV10-1 to TRBJ2-2; D is ambiguous. Germline V gene data show CDR1 as WNHNN and CDR2 as SYGVQD (reference sequence). This CDR3 contains 15 residues. The V end lost 5 bases, the J end lost 7 bases, and 17 bases lay between the germline ends. In DNA, the CDR3 is TGCGCCAGCAGTAGTTCGACACTGGGCGGCGGGGAGCTGTTTTTT. Its protein is CASSSSTLGGGELFF.

The genes are TRBV5-1 and TRBJ1-1, with D possibly matching TRBD1 (5 bases). CDR3 length equals 16 residues. The germline gives CDR1 SGHRS, CDR2 YFSETQ. V lost 0 bases to trimming and J lost 3 bases, with 15 bases between them. The CDR3 protein is CASSLVPGTEDTEAFF. The DNA for the CDR3 is TGCGCCAGCAGCTTGGTTCCCGGGACCGAAGACACTGAAGCTTTCTTT.

The V and J genes are TRBV14 and TRBJ1-4; D remains ambiguous. V was trimmed by 2 bases and J by 8 bases, leaving 6 bases between them. Germline CDR1 reads SGHDN; CDR2 reads FVKESK. The CDR3 covers 12 residues. CDR3: CASSQSSEKLFF. As DNA, the CDR3 is TGTGCCAGCAGCCAATCCTCAGAAAAACTGTTTTTT. Filled out from reference TRBV14 and TRBJ1-4, the complete variable domain reads EAGVTQFPSHSVIEKGQTVTLRCDPISGHDNLYWYRRVMGKEIKFLLHFVKESKQDESGMPNNRFLAERTGGTYSTLKVQPAELEDSGVYFCASSQSSEKLFFGSGTQLSVL.

This chain connects TRBV30 to TRBJ1-1; D is unresolved. This CDR3 is built from 18 residues. Germline CDR1 reads GTSNPN; CDR2 reads SVGIG (reference sequence). The V end lost 2 bases, the J end lost 0 bases, and 22 bases lay between the germline ends. The CDR3 reads CAWSFSSLPIVMNTEAFF. The CDR3 DNA follows: TGTGCCTGGAGTTTTTCTTCCCTTCCCATCGTGATGAACACTGAAGCTTTCTTT.

The chain is built from TRBV28 and TRBJ2-2; 8 bases agree with TRBD1. This CDR3 region has 15 residues. The trim removed 7 bases at V and 1 base at J, leaving 5 bases unmatched. Germline V gives CDR1 MDHEN, CDR2 SYDVKM. The CDR3: CASKSDRGNTGELFF. CDR3 sequence (DNA): TGTGCCAGCAAATCCGACAGGGGGAACACCGGGGAGCTGTTTTTT.

The chain links TRBV7-3 to TRBJ2-6; D unresolved. The CDR3 has 16 amino acids. Germline CDR1 is SGHTA and CDR2 is FQGTGA. Trimming pared 3 bases from V and 0 bases from J, leaving 9 bases between. The CDR3 loop reads CASSLSDGSGANVLTF. The CDR3 DNA is TGTGCCAGCAGCTTGTCGGATGGCTCTGGGGCCAACGTCCTGACTTTC. The entire variable domain, with the rest obtained from reference TRBV7-3 and TRBJ2-6, is as follows: GAGVSQTPSNKVTEKGKYVELRCDPISGHTALYWYRQSLGQGPEFLIYFQGTGAADDSGLPNDRFFAVRPEGSVSTLKIQRTERGDSAVYLCASSLSDGSGANVLTFGAGSRLTVL.